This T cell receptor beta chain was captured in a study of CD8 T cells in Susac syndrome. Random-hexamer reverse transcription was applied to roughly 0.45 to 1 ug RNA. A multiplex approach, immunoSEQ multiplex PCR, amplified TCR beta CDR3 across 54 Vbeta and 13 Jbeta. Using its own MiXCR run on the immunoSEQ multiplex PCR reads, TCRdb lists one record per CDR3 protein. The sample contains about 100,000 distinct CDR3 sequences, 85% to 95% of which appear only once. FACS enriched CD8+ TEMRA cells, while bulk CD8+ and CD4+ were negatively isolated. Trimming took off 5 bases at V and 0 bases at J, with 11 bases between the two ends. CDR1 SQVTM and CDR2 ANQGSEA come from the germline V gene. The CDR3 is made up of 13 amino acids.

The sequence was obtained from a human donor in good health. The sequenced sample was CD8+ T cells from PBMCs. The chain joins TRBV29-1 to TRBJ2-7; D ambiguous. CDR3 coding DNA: TGCAGCGTTTCCGGCGGTCGCTCCTACGAGCAGTACTTC. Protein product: CSVSGGRSYEQYF.